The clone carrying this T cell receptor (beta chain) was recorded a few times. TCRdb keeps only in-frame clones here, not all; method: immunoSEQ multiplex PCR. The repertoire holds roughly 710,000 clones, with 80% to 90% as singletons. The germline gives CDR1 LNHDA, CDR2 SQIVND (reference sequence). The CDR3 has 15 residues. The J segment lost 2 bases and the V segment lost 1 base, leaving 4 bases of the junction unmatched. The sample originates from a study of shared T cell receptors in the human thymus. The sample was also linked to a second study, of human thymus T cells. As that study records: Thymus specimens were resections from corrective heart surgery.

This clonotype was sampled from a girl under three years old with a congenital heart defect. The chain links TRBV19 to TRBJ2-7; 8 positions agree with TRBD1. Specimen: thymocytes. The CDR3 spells CASSIGDRGPYEQYF. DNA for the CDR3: TGTGCCAGTAGTATAGGAGACAGGGGACCCTACGAGCAGTACTTC.